The next 32 T cell receptor beta chains were all read from a single sample in a study of blood T cells in healthy people across ages. The authors ran a second PCR of about 7 to 12 cycles using a sample-barcoded 5' primer and a J-beta primer mix. MiXCR, applied by TCRdb to the 5' RACE reads, yields one record per CDR3 protein. The sample yields fewer than 2,000,000 distinct CDR3 sequences, roughly two fifths seen once. What was sequenced was blood. The receptor set was obtained from a human donor in good health.

This clonotype has only a few counts. The chain's CDR3 is CSSNRVDEQFF. CDR3 nucleotides: TGCAGCTCCAACCGCGTAGATGAGCAGTTCTTC. The chain joins TRBV29-1 to TRBJ2-1; no reliable D call. Deletions cut 8 bases from V and 8 bases from J, with 13 bases between. Germline V gene sequence: CDR1 SQVTM, CDR2 ANQGSEA. The CDR3 consists of 11 residues.

This rearrangement joins TRBV7-9 to TRBJ1-1; D possibly corresponds to TRBD1 (5 bases). Germline CDR1 reads SEHNR; CDR2 reads FQNEAQ (reference sequence). The CDR3 runs to 15 residues. Trimming took off 11 bases at V and 0 bases at J, with 19 bases between the two ends. CDR3 coding DNA: TGTGCCGGGACCGAGGCAGGTGAAATGAACACTGAAGCTTTCTTT. This encodes CAGTEAGEMNTEAFF. The full variable domain, with the rest looked up from reference TRBV7-9 and TRBJ1-1, is DTGVSQNPRHKITKRGQNVTFRCDPISEHNRLYWYRQTLGQGPEFLTYFQNEAQLEKSRLLSDRFSAERPKGSFSTLEIQRTEQGDSAMYLCAGTEAGEMNTEAFFGQGTRLTVV.

The rearrangement links TRBV29-1 to TRBJ2-1, with a tentative D call TRBD1 (6 bases). Trimming took off 6 bases at V and 7 bases at J, with 13 bases between the two ends. There are 12 residues in the CDR3. Germline V CDR1 and CDR2: SQVTM, ANQGSEA. The CDR3 DNA reads as TGCAGCGTGCGCACAGGGCCGAATGAGCAGTTCTTC. Protein product: CSVRTGPNEQFF.

The rearrangement joins TRBV7-9 to TRBJ2-7, with 11 bases matching TRBD2. The germline CDR1 and CDR2 sequences are SEHNR and FQNEAQ (reference sequence). There are 17 residues in the CDR3. Trimming at V came to 4 bases and at J to 0 bases, leaving 8 bases not matched to a gene. The CDR3 reads CASSSLAGGISSYEQYF. CDR3 DNA sequence: TGTGCCAGCAGCTCCTTAGCGGGAGGGATAAGCTCCTACGAGCAGTACTTC. Filled out from reference TRBV7-9 and TRBJ2-7, the complete variable domain reads DTGVSQNPRHKITKRGQNVTFRCDPISEHNRLYWYRQTLGQGPEFLTYFQNEAQLEKSRLLSDRFSAERPKGSFSTLEIQRTEQGDSAMYLCASSSLAGGISSYEQYFGPGTRLTVT.

The V and J genes are TRBV15 and TRBJ1-5; D call uncertain. CDR3 size: 14 residues. Germline V lookup: CDR1 LNHNV, CDR2 YYDKDF (reference sequence). Trimming took off 4 bases at V and 5 bases at J, with 12 bases between the two ends. Here the CDR3 reads CATSTRKTYQPQHF. CDR3 DNA sequence: TGTGCCACCAGCACCCGAAAGACCTATCAGCCCCAGCATTTT.

In this sample, this clonotype turned up a few times. V gene TRBV29-1 combines with J gene TRBJ1-5, with D uncertain. Germline-derived CDR1 and CDR2 are SQVTM and ANQGSEA. V gave up 4 bases and J gave up 6 bases, with 13 bases separating them. The CDR3 consists of 13 residues. CDR3 nucleotides: TGCAGCGTTGGTGCTGCCTCGGGTCAGCCCCAGCATTTT. Translated: CSVGAASGQPQHF.

The V call is TRBV29-1, the J call TRBJ2-1; weak D call: TRBD2 (5 bases). The CDR3 is 14 residues long. Between the trimmed V and J ends, which lost 7 bases and 8 bases, there was a span of 21 bases. The germline V gene encodes CDR1 SQVTM and CDR2 ANQGSEA. CDR3 region: CSARAEASVDEQFF. CDR3 nucleotides: TGCAGCGCCCGAGCGGAGGCATCAGTTGATGAGCAGTTCTTC.

This clonotype was seen a handful of times. An end of the junction differs from the germline gene, which may be a read error. The chain carries TRBV20-1 and TRBJ2-7; 8 bases agree with TRBD1. The CDR3 consists of 15 residues. Germline CDR1 reads DFQATT; CDR2 reads SNEGSKA (reference sequence). The CDR3 DNA reads TGCAGTGCTCGAGACCGACGGACAGGGTCCTACGAGCAGTACTTC. Amino acid sequence: CSARDRRTGSYEQYF.

V is TRBV12-3 or TRBV12-4 and J is TRBJ2-7; no definite D call. This CDR3 contains 14 residues. V was pared by 2 bases and J by 1 base, with 9 bases between. In DNA, the CDR3 is TGTGCCAGCAGTTTATCACATACATCCTACGAGCAGTACTTC. It specifies CASSLSHTSYEQYF.

This sequence joins TRBV7-2 and TRBJ2-1; possible D gene TRBD2, 7 bases. This CDR3 comprises 13 residues. V was trimmed by 6 bases and J by 6 bases, leaving 12 bases between them. Germline V gene data show CDR1 as SGHTA and CDR2 as FQGNSA. The CDR3 DNA sequence: TGTGCCAGCAGTCGGGGGGCTATCAATGAGCAGTTCTTC. It is translated as CASSRGAINEQFF.

The chain is built from TRBV7-2 and TRBJ1-5; D remains ambiguous. This CDR3 comprises 15 residues. The germline V and J ends were trimmed by 0 bases and 5 bases, with 11 bases remaining between them. Germline V gives CDR1 SGHTA, CDR2 FQGNSA. The CDR3 loop reads CASSLAVGAYQPQHF. In DNA, the CDR3 is TGTGCCAGCAGCTTAGCGGTGGGCGCGTATCAGCCCCAGCATTTT.

The rearrangement joins TRBV4-1 to TRBJ1-1; D ambiguous. The CDR3 spans 15 residues. V lost 1 base and J lost 2, with 11 bases in between. Per the germline V gene, CDR1 is MGHRA and CDR2 is YSYEKL. The CDR3: CASSQVPTENTEAFF. As DNA, the CDR3 is TGCGCCAGCAGCCAAGTCCCAACAGAAAACACTGAAGCTTTCTTT.

The chain carries TRBV7-8 and TRBJ2-5; 7 bases fit TRBD2. The CDR3 has 13 amino acids. CDR1 and CDR2 from the germline V gene are SGHVS and FQNEAQ. The J segment lost 11 bases and the V segment lost 3 bases, leaving 9 bases of the junction unmatched. For the CDR3, the DNA is TGTGCCAGCAGCTTCGCCCATGGGGGGGAGCAGTACTTC. This sequence encodes CASSFAHGGEQYF.

J is TRBJ1-2 and V is TRBV11-2, with D possibly matching TRBD1 (5 bases). CDR3 length equals 13 residues. Trimming took 4 bases from V and 8 from J, leaving 14 bases between them. CDR1 and CDR2 (germline): SGHAT, FQNNGV. The CDR3, as DNA: TGTGCCAGCAGCTCAGGGTTTACTGGGGGCTACACCTTC. Translation gives CASSSGFTGGYTF.

In its sample, this clonotype was seen many times. This chain uses TRBV7-2 with TRBJ2-6; D is unresolved. CDR1 SGHTA and CDR2 FQGNSA come from the germline V gene. Trimming cost V 3 bases and J 4 bases, with 7 bases left between them. The CDR3 extends over 14 amino acids. The CDR3 loop is CASSFSAGANVLTF. CDR3 nucleotides: TGTGCCAGCAGCTTCAGCGCGGGGGCCAACGTCCTGACTTTC.

Here the CDR3 reads CASSLTPGQGSMEQFF. CDR3 bases: TGTGCCAGCAGCCTTACTCCGGGACAGGGGTCGATGGAGCAGTTCTTC. The chain uses TRBV12-3 or TRBV12-4 and TRBJ2-1; 10 nucleotides align to TRBD1. V lost 6 bases, J lost 10 bases, and 15 bases stayed unmatched. This CDR3 contains 16 residues.

This clonotype is a singleton in its sample. The V and J genes are TRBV3-1 and TRBJ2-5; no clear D. V gave up 3 bases and J gave up 5 bases, with 7 bases separating them. From germline, CDR1 is LGHDT and CDR2 YNNKEL (reference sequence). The CDR3 extends over 12 amino acids. CDR3 in amino acids: CASSHGWETQYF. CDR3 bases: TGTGCCAGCAGCCACGGCTGGGAGACCCAGTACTTC.

This clonotype has a handful of counts. At one end the junction does not follow the germline gene, possibly because of a read error. The chain links TRBV7-9 to TRBJ2-6; D tentatively fits TRBD1 or TRBD2 (6 bases each). Germline CDR1 is SEHNR and CDR2 is FQNEAQ (reference sequence). The CDR3 sequence is 15 residues long. Here the CDR3 reads CASIFTGSGANVPTF. The CDR3 DNA is TGTGCCAGCATTTTTACGGGGTCGGGGGCCAACGTCCCGACTTTC.

This sequence joins TRBV5-1 and TRBJ2-1; 9 nucleotides agree with TRBD2. J was trimmed by 2 bases and V by 2 bases; bases with no gene match: 5. This CDR3 is built from 16 residues. CDR1 and CDR2 (germline): SGHRS, YFSETQ. CDR3 sequence (DNA): TGCGCCAGCAGCTTAATGAGCGGGGGGCCCTACAATGAGCAGTTCTTC. It yields the protein CASSLMSGGPYNEQFF.

This chain joins TRBV15 and TRBJ1-5, with 7 bases that match TRBD1. J gave up 1 base and V 8 bases, and 5 bases lay outside the gene matches. CDR1 is LNHNV and CDR2 is YYDKDF in the germline V gene (reference sequence). This CDR3 has 14 residues. Here the CDR3 DNA reads TGTGCCACCCGGGACAGAGACAGCAATCAGCCCCAGCATTTT. As protein: CATRDRDSNQPQHF.

This clonotype was observed a handful of times. The rearrangement links TRBV29-1 to TRBJ1-1; D remains unclear. The germline CDR1 and CDR2 sequences are SQVTM and ANQGSEA. The CDR3 is 13 residues long. V was shortened by 6 bases and J by 3 bases, with 14 bases between the two germline ends. The CDR3 DNA reads TGCAGCGTCGCCGGAGGAACCTACACTGAAGCTTTCTTT. Residues: CSVAGGTYTEAFF.

The table lists this clonotype with a few counts. The rearrangement joins TRBV7-2 to TRBJ2-7; D gene unclear. Trimming took 0 bases from V and 3 from J, leaving 9 bases between them. Germline assignment: CDR1 SGHTA and CDR2 FQGNSA. The CDR3 extends over 14 amino acids. The CDR3 loop reads CASSLAFMGYEQYF. Here the CDR3 DNA reads TGTGCCAGCAGCTTAGCCTTTATGGGCTACGAGCAGTACTTC.

As regards this clonotype: At one of its ends the junction is not consistent with the germline gene, which may arise from a read error. The chain links TRBV7-3 to TRBJ2-1; a weak D match, TRBD2 (5 bases). The CDR3 is 15 amino acids. The V gene's germline CDR1 is SGHTA and CDR2 FQGTGA. The CDR3 coding sequence is TGTACCAGCAGCTTATCTGGACTTTACTACAATGAGCAGTTCTTC. It codes for CTSSLSGLYYNEQFF.

The gene calls are TRBV7-3 and TRBJ2-3; 10 nucleotides line up with TRBD2. Germline V CDR1 and CDR2: SGHTA, FQGTGA. V was pared by 5 bases and J by 5 bases, with 10 bases of the junction left unmatched. The CDR3 spans 16 residues. CDR3 protein: CASSLGSGGALDTQYF. The CDR3 DNA follows: TGTGCCAGCAGCCTGGGGAGCGGGGGGGCCCTAGATACGCAGTATTTT.

This clonotype was seen at least ten times. The chain recombines TRBV5-6 with TRBJ2-7; no firm D call. With 5 bases removed from V and 0 bases from J, the gap between germline ends came to 6 bases. Germline CDR1 reads SGHDT; CDR2 reads YYEEEE. This CDR3 contains 12 residues. CDR3 in DNA: TGTGCCAGCAGTAGTACCTCCTACGAGCAGTACTTC. This codes for CASSSTSYEQYF.

The chain is built from TRBV29-1 and TRBJ2-7; weak D call: TRBD1 (6 bases). Germline CDR1 SQVTM, CDR2 ANQGSEA. Trimming left V 1 base short and J 2 bases short, with 15 bases between. The length of the CDR3 is 15 residues. CDR3 sequence (DNA): TGCAGCGTTGAAGGATCCAGGGGAGTCACCTACGAGCAGTACTTC. Translation gives CSVEGSRGVTYEQYF.

The chain uses TRBV7-9 and TRBJ2-1; TRBD1 aligns across 7 bases. The CDR3 sequence is 16 residues long. The V and J ends lost 3 bases and 4 bases, in that order; junction bases with no gene match: 9. CDR1 is SEHNR, CDR2 FQNEAQ, per germline (reference sequence). CDR3 region: CASSLGLGQSYNEQFF. The DNA for the CDR3 is TGTGCCAGCAGCTTGGGTTTGGGACAGTCTTACAATGAGCAGTTCTTC. Together with reference TRBV7-9 and TRBJ2-1, the CDR3 gives the full variable domain: DTGVSQNPRHKITKRGQNVTFRCDPISEHNRLYWYRQTLGQGPEFLTYFQNEAQLEKSRLLSDRFSAERPKGSFSTLEIQRTEQGDSAMYLCASSLGLGQSYNEQFFGPGTRLTVL.

This clonotype was detected a few times. The chain is built from TRBV7-6 and TRBJ2-7; 8 bases fit TRBD2. The V segment lost 0 bases and the J segment 4 bases; nucleotides outside the gene matches: 11. The CDR3 extends over 17 amino acids. Germline V gene lookup returns CDR1 SGHVS and CDR2 FNYEAQ. DNA of the CDR3: TGTGCCAGCAGCTTAGCGCTTCGGGGGGGCGGGAGTTACGAGCAGTACTTC. It specifies CASSLALRGGGSYEQYF. Full variable domain (rest looked up from reference TRBV7-6 and TRBJ2-7): GAGVSQSPRYKVTKRGQDVALRCDPISGHVSLYWYRQALGQGPEFLTYFNYEAQQDKSGLPNDRFSAERPEGSISTLTIQRTEQRDSAMYRCASSLALRGGGSYEQYFGPGTRLTVT.

This rearrangement joins TRBV7-3 to TRBJ2-3; TRBD2 is a possible D gene (6 bases). CDR3 length: 14 residues. Germline V gene lookup returns CDR1 SGHTA and CDR2 FQGTGA. The V end was cut by 3 bases, the J end by 6 bases, with 13 bases between. CDR3 protein: CASSFSGDRDTQYF. The CDR3 coding sequence is TGTGCCAGCAGCTTCTCGGGGGACCGGGATACGCAGTATTTT.

This clonotype was picked up a small number of times. The chain combines TRBV6-5 with TRBJ2-7; D is possibly TRBD1 or TRBD2 (5 bases each). The CDR3 is 16 amino acids. V was clipped by 0 bases and J by 2 bases, with 14 bases between them. Germline CDR1 and CDR2: MNHEY and SVGAGI. The CDR3 region has the DNA TGTGCCAGCAGTTACTCGGCCCTTGGGGGAACCTACGAGCAGTACTTC. Translated: CASSYSALGGTYEQYF.

The chain couples TRBV13 to TRBJ2-1; no clear D. From germline, CDR1 is PRHDT and CDR2 FYEKMQ (reference sequence). CDR3 length: 15 residues. V was cut by 5 bases and J by 0 bases, with 11 bases left in between. The CDR3 bases are TGTGCCAGCAGCACCTCTATCAGCTCCTACAATGAGCAGTTCTTC. The encoded protein is CASSTSISSYNEQFF.

The chain joins TRBV10-3 to TRBJ1-4; D is possibly TRBD1 (5 bases). CDR1 and CDR2 (germline): ENHRY, SYGVKD. The V gene lost 3 bases and the J gene lost 1 base, with 9 bases spanning the gap. This CDR3 contains 15 residues. CDR3 residues: CAISDGRGTNEKLFF. The CDR3 DNA follows: TGTGCCATCAGTGACGGAAGGGGAACTAATGAAAAACTGTTTTTT.